The 23 T cell receptor beta chains presented below share a single source sample, sequenced in a study of cytomegalovirus exposure and HLA in healthy donors (dated by TCRdb to 2016 to 2017). Library preparation employed the immunoSEQ multiplex PCR assay. TCRdb took this table from immuneACCESS and kept in-frame rearrangements with V and J called. Such tables lack part of the clones; where checked against another copy, unresolved V genes explain under half of the gap, and the rest is unexplained. This sample lists some 210,000 clones; roughly 91% were detected once. About 2% of the sample is in the top ten clones. The sample was PBMCs. All receptors come from a woman younger than 35 in good health and CMV-seropositive.

V and J are TRBV7-2 and TRBJ1-2; no firm D call. This CDR3 contains 12 residues. V lost 0 bases and J 10 bases, leaving 9 bases between the germline ends. The germline V gene encodes CDR1 SGHTA and CDR2 FQGNSA. CDR3 in amino acids: CASSLATGSYTF. The CDR3 DNA is TGTGCCAGCAGCTTAGCGACGGGATCCTACACCTTC.

V gene TRBV5-1 combines with J gene TRBJ2-2; 7 bases align to TRBD1. Unmatched junction bases numbered 9, after V lost 3 bases and J lost 1 base. The CDR3 runs to 17 residues. CDR1 is SGHRS and CDR2 is YFSETQ in the germline V gene. CDR3 protein: CASSSLPGQMNTGELFF. CDR3 nucleotides: TGCGCCAGCAGCTCGCTACCGGGACAGATGAACACCGGGGAGCTGTTTTTT.

The chain joins TRBV27 to TRBJ2-7, with D possibly matching TRBD1 (6 bases). Looked up from germline, CDR1 is MNHEY and CDR2 is SMNVEV (reference sequence). Between the trimmed V and J ends, which lost 8 bases and 3 bases, there was a span of 26 bases. This CDR3 is 17 amino acids long. CDR3 coding DNA: TGTGCCAGCCCCAACACACGACAGGTCCTCAACTTCTACGAGCAGTACTTC. Translated, it gives CASPNTRQVLNFYEQYF.

The gene calls are TRBV9 and TRBJ2-7; 7 bases line up with TRBD1. V shed 0 bases, J shed 0 bases, and the junction held 6 bases outside the gene matches. The CDR3 runs 16 residues. Germline CDR1 and CDR2: SGDLS and YYNGEE. CDR3: CASSVGTGASSYEQYF. DNA of the CDR3: TGTGCCAGCAGCGTAGGTACAGGGGCGTCCTCCTACGAGCAGTACTTC. The full variable domain, its missing parts supplied by reference TRBV9 and TRBJ2-7, is DSGVTQTPKHLITATGQRVTLRCSPRSGDLSVYWYQQSLDQGLQFLIQYYNGEERAKGNILERFSAQQFPDLHSELNLSSLELGDSALYFCASSVGTGASSYEQYFGPGTRLTVT.

This clone was recorded once. This chain connects TRBV5-1 to TRBJ2-7, with 8 bases that match TRBD1. CDR1 is SGHRS, CDR2 YFSETQ, per germline. CDR3 size: 18 residues. Trimming removed 2 bases from V and 6 bases from J; junction bases left unmatched: 19. CDR3 sequence (DNA): TGCGCCAGCAGCTTAGGGGACAGGACAGAACCTCCTCCAGGCGAGCAGTACTTC. Protein product: CASSLGDRTEPPPGEQYF.

The chain uses TRBV6-1 and TRBJ1-5, with a tentative D call TRBD1 (5 bases). V was trimmed by 0 bases and J by 7 bases, leaving 10 bases between them. CDR1 MNHNS and CDR2 SASEGT come from the germline V gene. The CDR3 has 14 amino acids. The CDR3 protein is CASSEAQGGQPQHF. CDR3 nucleotides: TGTGCCAGCAGTGAAGCGCAGGGAGGGCAGCCCCAGCATTTT.

The genes are TRBV28 and TRBJ2-2; D is perhaps TRBD1 (6 bases). The CDR3 length is 13 residues. V lost 10 bases and J 1 base, leaving 10 bases between the germline ends. The germline V gene has CDR1 MDHEN and CDR2 SYDVKM. The CDR3 is CATWGLNTGELFF. The CDR3 DNA sequence: TGTGCCACTTGGGGGCTGAACACCGGGGAGCTGTTTTTT.

This clone is a singleton in its sample. The same CDR3 can be traced to other DNA sequences in this sample. The J gene is TRBJ2-1, the V gene TRBV29-1, with D perhaps TRBD1 (6 bases). Trimming took 6 bases from V and 3 from J, leaving 6 bases between them. Germline CDR1 and CDR2: SQVTM and ANQGSEA. This CDR3 contains 11 residues. The CDR3 sequence is CSVDSYNEQFF. DNA for the CDR3: TGCAGCGTGGACAGCTACAATGAGCAGTTCTTC.

The chain employs TRBV28 and TRBJ1-1; a possible D gene is TRBD1 (5 bases). The germline CDR1 and CDR2 sequences are MDHEN and SYDVKM. The CDR3 contains 14 residues. Trimming removed 5 bases from V and 4 bases from J, with 14 bases in between. The CDR3 loop is CASSPAGGGTEAFF. The CDR3 DNA follows: TGTGCCAGCAGTCCCGCGGGGGGGGGCACTGAAGCTTTCTTT. Based on the CDR3 plus reference TRBV28 and TRBJ1-1, the full variable domain is DVKVTQSSRYLVKRTGEKVFLECVQDMDHENMFWYRQDPGLGLRLIYFSYDVKMKEKGDIPEGYSVSREKKERFSLILESASTNQTSMYLCASSPAGGGTEAFFGQGTRLTVV.

The V call is TRBV6-5, the J call TRBJ2-7, with D tentatively TRBD2 (5 bases). The CDR3 is made up of 13 amino acids. Between the trimmed V and J ends, which lost 4 bases and 3 bases, there was a span of 10 bases. Germline V gene data show CDR1 as MNHEY and CDR2 as SVGAGI. Here the CDR3 DNA reads TGTGCCAGCAGTTCCGGACGGGACTACGAGCAGTACTTC. Translating gives CASSSGRDYEQYF.

The J gene is TRBJ2-7, the V gene TRBV25-1; tentative D call: TRBD1 (5 bases). Germline CDR1 reads MGHDK; CDR2 reads SYGVNS. The CDR3 runs to 14 residues. Deletions cut 1 base from V and 2 bases from J, with 9 bases between. The CDR3 spells CASSEWEGAYEQYF. The CDR3 bases are TGTGCCAGCAGTGAATGGGAAGGGGCCTACGAGCAGTACTTC.

This rearrangement joins TRBV2 to TRBJ1-3; D is ambiguous. CDR1 and CDR2 (germline): SNHLY, FYNNEI. Trimming took 8 bases from V and 0 from J, leaving 8 bases between them. The length of the CDR3 is 13 residues. The CDR3 DNA sequence: TGTGCCAGCTGCCGGGACTCTGGAAACACCATATATTTT. It encodes CASCRDSGNTIYF.

V usage is TRBV9 and J usage is TRBJ1-2; 9 nucleotides line up with TRBD1. In germline, CDR1 is SGDLS, CDR2 YYNGEE. The CDR3 has 17 amino acids. The trim removed 5 bases at V and 4 bases at J, leaving 15 bases unmatched. The CDR3 reads CASSVAGTGRASYGYTF. The DNA of the CDR3 is TGTGCCAGCAGTGTTGCCGGGACAGGGAGGGCATCCTATGGCTACACCTTC.

The rearrangement uses TRBV28 and TRBJ2-3; 8 nucleotides line up with TRBD2. The V gene end was trimmed by 7 bases and the J gene end by 2 bases; junction bases not matched to a gene: 8. This CDR3 comprises 15 residues. Per the germline V gene, CDR1 is MDHEN and CDR2 is SYDVKM. The CDR3 DNA reads as TGTGCCAGCACCAAACTAGCGGAGGACACAGATACGCAGTATTTT. Its protein is CASTKLAEDTDTQYF.

This clone was seen more than once but under ten times. The chain couples TRBV28 to TRBJ2-7, with TRBD2 as a possible D gene (6 bases). The CDR3 length is 12 residues. The germline V and J ends were trimmed by 7 bases and 3 bases, with 10 bases remaining between them. Germline loops: CDR1 MDHEN, CDR2 SYDVKM. CDR3 protein: CASTRGIYEQYF. The CDR3 region has the DNA TGTGCCAGCACTCGCGGGATCTACGAGCAGTACTTC. The full variable domain, completed using reference TRBV28 and TRBJ2-7, is DVKVTQSSRYLVKRTGEKVFLECVQDMDHENMFWYRQDPGLGLRLIYFSYDVKMKEKGDIPEGYSVSREKKERFSLILESASTNQTSMYLCASTRGIYEQYFGPGTRLTVT.

V gene TRBV28 combines with J gene TRBJ2-5; 9 nucleotides align to TRBD2. The CDR3 runs to 12 residues. Trimming removed 6 bases from V and 5 bases from J; junction bases left unmatched: 1. Germline V CDR1 and CDR2: MDHEN, SYDVKM. CDR3 nucleotide sequence: TGTGCCAGCAGCACTAGCGGGGAGACCCAGTACTTC. It codes for CASSTSGETQYF.

The rearrangement uses TRBV5-4 and TRBJ1-2; the D gene is possibly TRBD1 (5 bases). Germline V gene sequence: CDR1 SGHNT, CDR2 YYREEE (reference sequence). V lost 4 bases and J 6 bases, leaving 16 bases between the germline ends. The CDR3 runs to 14 residues. CDR3 nucleotide sequence: TGTGCCAGCAGCCTCGGGACCGCGGGGGATGGCTACACCTTC. It encodes CASSLGTAGDGYTF.

This clone was detected only once. J is TRBJ2-7 and V is TRBV4-1; possible D gene TRBD2, 5 bases. V lost 2 bases and J lost 6, with 8 bases in between. There are 12 residues in the CDR3. Germline CDR1 MGHRA, CDR2 YSYEKL. Here the CDR3 reads CASSQNGGEQYF. DNA of the CDR3: TGCGCCAGCAGCCAAAATGGAGGCGAGCAGTACTTC.

Only one count was recorded for this clone. V and J are TRBV5-1 and TRBJ1-3; TRBD1 is a possible D gene (5 bases). This CDR3 spans 15 amino acids. From germline, CDR1 is SGHRS and CDR2 YFSETQ. Trimming pared 4 bases from V and 0 bases from J, leaving 11 bases between. CDR3 sequence: CASSGAGYSGNTIYF. The CDR3 region has the DNA TGCGCCAGCAGCGGGGCAGGTTACTCTGGAAACACCATATATTTT.

The gene calls are TRBV6-5 and TRBJ1-1, with D maybe TRBD1 (6 bases). This CDR3 is 13 amino acids long. V lost 6 bases, J lost 4 bases, and 12 bases lay in between. In germline, CDR1 is MNHEY, CDR2 SVGAGI. CDR3 in DNA: TGTGCCAGCAGCACAACAGGGAGCACTGAAGCTTTCTTT. Its protein product is CASSTTGSTEAFF.

This chain uses TRBV4-1 with TRBJ1-3, with 10 nucleotides matching TRBD1. Trimming at V came to 3 bases and at J to 2 bases, leaving 1 base not matched to a gene. The CDR3 is made up of 15 amino acids. Germline V gene sequence: CDR1 MGHRA, CDR2 YSYEKL. This CDR3 reads CASSQDRGTGNTIYF. The CDR3 DNA reads TGCGCCAGCAGCCAGGACAGGGGGACTGGAAACACCATATATTTT.

The CDR3 region is CASSQNTGELFF. CDR3 bases: TGCGCCAGCAGCCAGAACACCGGGGAGCTGTTTTTT. The gene calls are TRBV5-1 and TRBJ2-2; no firm D call. The CDR3 sequence is 12 residues long. Trimming left V 4 bases short and J 1 base short, with 2 bases between. From germline, CDR1 is SGHRS and CDR2 YFSETQ. The full variable domain, completed using reference TRBV5-1 and TRBJ2-2, is KAGVTQTPRYLIKTRGQQVTLSCSPISGHRSVSWYQQTPGQGLQFLFEYFSETQRNKGNFPGRFSGRQFSNSRSEMNVSTLELGDSALYLCASSQNTGELFFGEGSRLTVL.

The V call is TRBV23-1, the J call TRBJ2-1; 13 bases line up with TRBD2. TRBV23-1 is an ORF for which the function is uncertain. The CDR3 extends over 14 amino acids. V was pared by 6 bases and J by 5 bases, with 1 base of the junction left unmatched. This CDR3 reads CASSGLAGDNEQFF. The CDR3 nucleotides read TGCGCCAGCAGCGGACTAGCGGGGGACAATGAGCAGTTCTTC.